The text below deals with one TCR beta chain. Using immunoSEQ multiplex PCR, the repertoire was profiled, and TCRdb retains in-frame clones only, with some absent. This table holds 60,000 to 70,000 clones, over 75% found once. This specimen comes from a study of blood T cell repertoires in COVID-19. Sequencing was performed on peripheral blood. This receptor was obtained from a man aged 80 or over with acute or convalescent COVID-19.

The CDR3 DNA follows: TGTGCTAGTGGTTTGTCCCGGGATTCGATCGGAGGGACCCAGTACTTC. Its translation: CASGLSRDSIGGTQYF. The chain uses TRBV12-5 and TRBJ2-5; TRBD2 might be the D (5 bases). CDR1 and CDR2 from the germline V gene are LGHNT and FRNRAP. V dropped 2 bases and J dropped 7 bases, with 20 bases sitting between them. CDR3 length equals 16 residues.